This T cell receptor beta chain originates from a study of blood T cell repertoires in COVID-19. Study at large: Researchers got acute and convalescent COVID-19 samples from the United States, Italy and Spain. The cDNA or gDNA used as material had been derived from T cells, B-cell-depleted T cells, or PBMCs.

The CDR3 contains 14 residues. V lost 3 bases to trimming and J lost 2 bases, with 8 bases between them. Looked up from germline, CDR1 is KGHSH and CDR2 is LQKENI. Original processing methods: Reference gene primer amplification yielded estimated nucleated cell counts. Libraries were prepared by immunoSEQ multiplex PCR; TCRdb keeps only in-frame clonotypes and omits some of them. V and J calls and clone size are those listed in that table; D and trimming were worked out from the DNA. Seen here are about 130,000 clones, about 89% observed once, and the top ten hold less than 4.5%. The sample consisted of peripheral blood. V is TRBV18 and J is TRBJ2-1; D is unclear. This sequence originates from an older woman with acute or convalescent COVID-19. Written as DNA, the CDR3 is TGTGCCAGCTCACCCACCCGGGCCTACAATGAGCAGTTCTTC. Its protein is CASSPTRAYNEQFF.